This TCR beta chain was recovered during a study of CD8+ T cells in alopecia areata. Study-level background: Percentage of affected scalp area was the basis on which treated patients' severity was scored.

Once RNA had been extracted, it was reverse transcribed into cDNA to act as the sequencing template. The protocol was immunoSEQ multiplex PCR, while the TCRdb copy is restricted to in-frame clones and leaves out a portion. The sample carries fewer than 250,000 clones, 35% to 45% recorded once. Treatment noted: oral pan-JAK inhibitor, 5-10 mg twice daily. This CDR3 has 15 residues. Trimming pared 0 bases from V and 0 bases from J, leaving 9 bases between. Germline CDR1 MNHEY, CDR2 SVGAGI. The TCR was taken from a human donor with alopecia areata. This chain connects TRBV6-5 to TRBJ2-7; no clear D. Sequences were derived from CD4+ T cells sorted from blood, sampled at week 34, from a patient treated with tofacitinib. The CDR3 nucleotides read TGTGCCAGCAGTTACTCGGAAAGTAGCTCCTACGAGCAGTACTTC. It translates to CASSYSESSSYEQYF.